This TCR beta chain was documented in a study of cytomegalovirus exposure and HLA in healthy donors. Findings and limits, study-wide: Later analysis identified a missense DCLRE1C variant that was linked to TCR beta V- and J-gene trimming. For most subjects, TCR beta sequences were reported to predict HLA-A and HLA-B alleles with accuracy.

On this clone itself: What it recognizes is unknown.

This CDR3 spans 14 amino acids. The germline gives CDR1 GTSNPN, CDR2 SVGIG (reference sequence). Trimming at V came to 3 bases and at J to 1 base, leaving 0 bases not matched to a gene. The PCR was carried out with 60 Vbeta primers and 13 Jbeta primers. TCRdb's copy holds only in-frame clones and misses some; the assay was immunoSEQ multiplex PCR. In total, the table holds tens of thousands of clones. The sequenced sample was PBMCs. This sequence joins TRBV30 and TRBJ2-2, with TRBD2 matching 9 bases. The TCR was taken from a woman in her twenties or thirties in good health and CMV-seropositive. CDR3 bases: TGTGCCTGGAGGACTAGCGGGAACACCGGGGAGCTGTTTTTT. Translating gives CAWRTSGNTGELFF.